Listed here are 13 T cell receptor beta chains from one sample, sequenced in a study of blood T cell repertoires in COVID-19. This table comes from immunoSEQ multiplex PCR, and its TCRdb copy is limited to in-frame clones, with some not included. The table lists about 150,000 clones, about 80% of them singletons. Sequencing used PBMCs or T cells enriched from blood (not recorded which). Receptor source: a woman in her forties or fifties who had recovered from COVID-19.

This clone was seen only once. V and J are TRBV7-9 and TRBJ1-2; possible D gene TRBD1, 6 bases. This CDR3 spans 15 amino acids. The V end was cut by 2 bases, the J end by 4 bases, with 14 bases between. CDR1 SEHNR and CDR2 FQNEAQ come from the germline V gene (reference sequence). This CDR3 reads CASSLSWGRAYGYTF. The CDR3 region has the DNA TGTGCCAGCAGCTTAAGTTGGGGGCGCGCCTATGGCTACACCTTC.

This chain uses TRBV7-7 with TRBJ2-7; 8 nucleotides line up with TRBD1. After removal of 4 bases from V and 4 bases from J, the junction contained 9 bases not matched to a gene. The CDR3 is 15 residues long. CDR1 and CDR2 from the germline V gene are SSHAT and FNYEAQ (reference sequence). The CDR3 loop reads CASSSGQGFLYEQYV. The CDR3 DNA follows: TGTGCCAGCAGCTCCGGACAGGGATTCTTGTACGAGCAGTACGTC.

The rearrangement links TRBV18 to TRBJ1-4; 9 bases match TRBD1. The germline V gene encodes CDR1 KGHSH and CDR2 LQKENI. V dropped 3 bases and J dropped 17; count of bases not matched to a gene: 10. This CDR3 is 13 amino acids long. CDR3: CASSPRDREQIFF. The CDR3 nucleotides are TGTGCCAGCTCACCCCGGGACAGGGAGCAAATCTTTTTT.

The chain combines TRBV14 with TRBJ1-1; D gene ambiguous. CDR1 SGHDN and CDR2 FVKESK come from the germline V gene. The CDR3 spans 14 residues. Trimming shortened V by 0 bases and J by 3 bases, and 8 bases separated the two germline ends. CDR3 protein: CASSQDIGDTEAFF. In DNA, the CDR3 is TGTGCCAGCAGCCAAGATATCGGTGACACTGAAGCTTTCTTT.

The chain recombines TRBV28 with TRBJ2-3; D not certain. V lost 6 bases and J lost 2, with 6 bases in between. CDR1 and CDR2 (germline): MDHEN, SYDVKM. The CDR3 totals 12 residues. The CDR3 nucleotides read TGTGCCAGCAGACAGTCCACAGATACGCAGTATTTT. Translation gives CASRQSTDTQYF. Filled out from reference TRBV28 and TRBJ2-3, the complete variable domain reads DVKVTQSSRYLVKRTGEKVFLECVQDMDHENMFWYRQDPGLGLRLIYFSYDVKMKEKGDIPEGYSVSREKKERFSLILESASTNQTSMYLCASRQSTDTQYFGPGTRLTVL.

V is TRBV27 and J is TRBJ1-3, with TRBD1 matching 7 bases. Per germline, CDR1 MNHEY and CDR2 SMNVEV (reference sequence). Trimming took 4 bases from V and 4 from J; bases not matched to a gene: 1. This CDR3 region has 13 residues. The CDR3 DNA reads as TGTGCCAGCAGTTCGACAGGGGGAAACACCATATATTTT. This translates into CASSSTGGNTIYF.

The chain has TRBV6-4 and TRBJ1-6; TRBD1 aligns across 7 bases. The germline CDR1 and CDR2 sequences are MRHNA and SNTAGT. This CDR3 comprises 15 residues. J was trimmed by 7 bases and V by 6 bases; bases with no gene match: 9. The CDR3 nucleotides are TGTGCCAGCAGCAAACAGGGGATGGGCAATTCACCCCTCCACTTT. It encodes CASSKQGMGNSPLHF.

This rearrangement joins TRBV3-1 (or the pseudogene TRBV3-2) to TRBJ1-2; the D is unclear. V was trimmed by 0 bases and J by 6 bases, leaving 8 bases between them. Germline values: CDR1 LGHDT, CDR2 YNNKEL (reference sequence). This CDR3 is 13 amino acids long. CDR3 nucleotide sequence: TGTGCCAGCAGCCAAGAAGTATTAGATGGCTACACCTTC. The encoded protein is CASSQEVLDGYTF.

This clone was detected once. The rearrangement links TRBV6-1 to TRBJ1-5; 9 nucleotides line up with TRBD1. V lost 3 bases and J lost 6; bases outside the gene matches: 12. There are 17 residues in the CDR3. CDR1 and CDR2 from the germline V gene are MNHNS and SASEGT. CDR3 bases: TGTGCCAGCAGTGACCGGATTAGACAGGGGGTTTTTCAGCCCCAGCATTTT. As protein: CASSDRIRQGVFQPQHF.

This clone came up once. This sequence joins TRBV4-2 and TRBJ1-6, with no clear D. The CDR3 sequence is 15 residues long. The V end lost 2 bases, the J end lost 5 bases, and 10 bases lay between the germline ends. Germline loops: CDR1 LGHNA, CDR2 YNFKEQ. The DNA for the CDR3 is TGTGCCAGCAGCCAAAGAGGCGTAGATAATTCACCCCTCCACTTT. Its protein is CASSQRGVDNSPLHF.

The V call is TRBV27, the J call TRBJ1-5; D is uncertain. Germline lookup yields CDR1 MNHEY and CDR2 SMNVEV (reference sequence). V was pared by 6 bases and J by 0 bases, with 15 bases between. This CDR3 has 16 amino acids. CDR3 loop: CASSPGGFYSNQPQHF. DNA of the CDR3: TGTGCCAGCAGCCCGGGAGGGTTCTATAGCAATCAGCCCCAGCATTTT.

The rearrangement links TRBV27 to TRBJ2-1, with TRBD2 matching 9 bases. The CDR3 contains 14 residues. Germline V gene data show CDR1 as MNHEY and CDR2 as SMNVEV (reference sequence). J was trimmed by 5 bases and V by 6 bases; bases with no gene match: 5. CDR3 amino acids: CASSQGLAHNEQFF. DNA of the CDR3: TGTGCCAGCAGCCAGGGACTAGCCCACAATGAGCAGTTCTTC.

This clone has just a few counts. The V call is TRBV7-9, the J call TRBJ1-6, with a possible D match to TRBD1 (5 bases). CDR1 and CDR2 from the germline V gene are SEHNR and FQNEAQ (reference sequence). V dropped 1 base and J dropped 7 bases, with 17 bases sitting between them. This CDR3 has 17 residues. The CDR3 nucleotides are TGTGCCAGCAGCTTAGTTTGGGGGGAGGAGGGGAATTCACCCCTCCACTTT. It is translated as CASSLVWGEEGNSPLHF.